These T cell receptor beta chains were read from a single sample in a study of cytomegalovirus exposure and HLA in healthy donors. Here immunoSEQ multiplex PCR was the method, and the copy in TCRdb shows in-frame clones only, minus some. The listing contains 50,000 to 70,000 clones. Sequencing input: PBMCs. These receptors were taken from a male donor in good health and CMV-seronegative. Each CDR3 is given with its conserved first and last residue. D genes are given only for firm matches.

V: TRBV7-8; D: .; J: TRBJ2-7; DNA: TGTGCCAGCAGCCCTGGCACCTCCGGGGAGCAGTACTTC; CDR3: CASSPGTSGEQYF
V: TRBV23-1; D: .; J: TRBJ1-1; DNA: TGCGCCAGCAGTCCCCTCGGAGCTTTCTTT; CDR3: CASSPLGAFF
V: TRBV2; D: TRBD1; J: TRBJ1-2; DNA: TGTGCCAGCAGGAAAGGGGGGGACAGGGGGAAATCGGGCGATGGCTACACCTTC; CDR3: CASRKGGDRGKSGDGYTF
V: TRBV4-2; D: .; J: TRBJ1-1; DNA: TGTGCCAGCAGCCAAGAGGGGCGATTCACTGAAGCTTTCTTT; CDR3: CASSQEGRFTEAFF
V: TRBV28; D: .; J: TRBJ1-3; DNA: TGTGCCAGCAGTCCCATAGAAAGGGGCCGCAACACCATATATTTT; CDR3: CASSPIERGRNTIYF
V: TRBV9; D: .; J: TRBJ1-3; DNA: TGTGCCAGCAGCGCCAGGACAGGAAACACCATATATTTT; CDR3: CASSARTGNTIYF
V: TRBV13; D: TRBD2; J: TRBJ2-7; DNA: TGTGCCAGCAGCCCGACAGCGGGGGCCTCCTACGAGCAGTACTTC; CDR3: CASSPTAGASYEQYF
V: TRBV30; D: TRBD1; J: TRBJ2-1; DNA: TGTGCCTGCGCCATCGGACAGGGGGTCTCCGACAATGAGCAGTTCTTC; CDR3: CACAIGQGVSDNEQFF
V: TRBV14; D: .; J: TRBJ1-1; DNA: TGTGCCAGCAGCCAGGTGAGAGGAGGGAACACTGAAGCTTTCTTT; CDR3: CASSQVRGGNTEAFF
V: TRBV5-8; D: TRBD1; J: TRBJ1-6; DNA: TGTGCCAGCAGCCGGGCCGGGACAGCAAATTCACCCCTCCACTTT; CDR3: CASSRAGTANSPLHF
V: TRBV6-5; D: .; J: TRBJ2-7; DNA: TGTGCCAGCAGTTACCTCGGAGTCCGCTCCTACGAGCAGTACTTC; CDR3: CASSYLGVRSYEQYF
V: TRBV4-1; D: .; J: TRBJ2-5; DNA: TGCGCCAGCAGCCAACCAGGGCTGGGGCAAGAGACCCAGTACTTC; CDR3: CASSQPGLGQETQYF
V: TRBV5-1; D: .; J: TRBJ2-1; DNA: TGCGCCAGCAGCCCCAGACAGGGAGGACTTTCCTACAATGAGCAGTTCTTC; CDR3: CASSPRQGGLSYNEQFF
V: TRBV6-5; D: TRBD2; J: TRBJ2-7; DNA: TGTGCCAGCAGCCCAGCGGGGGGTTTATCCTACGAGCAGTACTTC; CDR3: CASSPAGGLSYEQYF
V: TRBV6-4; D: .; J: TRBJ2-3; DNA: TGTGCCAGCAGTCCGGGGAACGCAGATACGCAGTATTTT; CDR3: CASSPGNADTQYF
V: TRBV19; D: TRBD1; J: TRBJ1-1; DNA: TGTGCCAGTAGTACGGACAGGCCCCCCCGGACTGAAGCTTTCTTT; CDR3: CASSTDRPPRTEAFF
V: TRBV4-3; D: .; J: TRBJ1-5; DNA: TGCGCCAGCAGCCAAGATTTGGGCCCTCAGCCCCAGCATTTT; CDR3: CASSQDLGPQPQHF
V: TRBV5-4; D: TRBD1; J: TRBJ2-7; DNA: TGTGCCAGCAGCTTTAGGACAGGGGGCTCTTACGAGCAGTACTTC; CDR3: CASSFRTGGSYEQYF
V: TRBV9; D: TRBD2; J: TRBJ2-5; DNA: TGTGCCAGCAGCGGGCTAGCGGGGGGAGAGACCCAGTACTTC; CDR3: CASSGLAGGETQYF
V: TRBV2; D: .; J: TRBJ1-5; DNA: TGTGCCAGCACCCTGGGGGCTGGCAATCAGCCCCAGCATTTT; CDR3: CASTLGAGNQPQHF
V: TRBV15; D: .; J: TRBJ2-3; DNA: TGTGCCACCAGCGGCGAGACGTGGCAGGGGATCACAGATACGCAGTATTTT; CDR3: CATSGETWQGITDTQYF
V: TRBV4-3; D: .; J: TRBJ2-3; DNA: TGCGCCAGCAGCCAAACGGGAGCGGACGGCACAGATACGCAGTATTTT; CDR3: CASSQTGADGTDTQYF
V: TRBV4-1; D: TRBD2; J: TRBJ2-7; DNA: TGCGCCAGCAGTCCCGGGTTAGCGGGATATGGAGAGCAGTACTTC; CDR3: CASSPGLAGYGEQYF
V: TRBV30; D: .; J: TRBJ1-5; DNA: TGTGCCTGGCAGGGTTGGGGTAGCAATCAGCCCCAGCATTTT; CDR3: CAWQGWGSNQPQHF
V: TRBV10-3; D: TRBD2; J: TRBJ2-1; DNA: TGTGCCACCGCTGGCGGGAGGTTCAATGAGCAGTTCTTC; CDR3: CATAGGRFNEQFF
V: TRBV13; D: .; J: TRBJ1-3; DNA: TGTGCCAGCAGTCGACCGGACTCTGGAAACAACATATATTTT; CDR3: CASSRPDSGNNIYF
V: TRBV27; D: TRBD2; J: TRBJ2-7; DNA: TGTGCCAGCAGTTTAACGCCGCCTAGCGGGGGGGCCCTCCGATTCGAGCAGTACTTC; CDR3: CASSLTPPSGGALRFEQYF
V: TRBV30; D: TRBD1; J: TRBJ2-7; DNA: TGTGCCTCGGACAGGGGGCTTGAGCAGTACTTC; CDR3: CASDRGLEQYF
V: TRBV4-3; D: .; J: TRBJ2-3; DNA: TGCGCCAGCAGCCAAGACGGGGGTACGCAGTATTTT; CDR3: CASSQDGGTQYF
V: TRBV23-1; D: .; J: TRBJ2-3; DNA: TGCGCCAGCAGACCCTGGAGCGGGCACCCCATCACAGATACGCAGTATTTT; CDR3: CASRPWSGHPITDTQYF